The clone carrying this T cell receptor (beta chain) was seen at least ten times. Antigen unknown. iRepertoire HTBI primers and Arm-PCR of CDR3 regions built TCR beta libraries. TCRdb ran MiXCR on the multiplex PCR reads and lists one entry per CDR3 protein. In the table there are under 800,000 distinct CDR3 sequences, roughly 15% of which are singletons. The data were taken from a study of regulatory T cells in long-lasting Graves disease. Study-wide results and limits: Preferential use of TRBV28, TRBJ1-2 and TRBJ2-5 was seen in persistent disease.

Time point indicated: newly diagnosed GD, antithyroid drugs for less than 3 months. Generation of the TCR library employed RNA extracted from PBMCs. The V end lost 8 bases, the J end lost 1 base, and 10 bases lay between the germline ends. This CDR3 spans 13 amino acids. Germline CDR1 SNHLY, CDR2 FYNNEI. These sequences were also reported in another study, on T cells in Graves' hyperthyroidism and ophthalmopathy.

The sequences come from peripheral blood mononuclear cells (PBMCs), collected at new diagnosis, from a patient treated with antithyroid drugs. The receptor's source is a woman aged 25 to 39 with Graves disease. The chain employs TRBV2 and TRBJ2-3, with D possibly being TRBD2 (6 bases). The CDR3 coding sequence is TGTGCCAGCGTCCGGGAGCGCACAGATACGCAGTATTTT. Translated: CASVRERTDTQYF.